This T cell receptor beta chain is drawn from a study of blood T cells in healthy people across ages (dated by TCRdb to 2013 to 2016). The study in broad terms: In model experiments, template switching captured roughly one uniquely barcoded TCR beta cDNA molecule for every two T cells. Using deep sequencing normalized with unique cDNA molecular identifiers, the study measured how TCR beta repertoire diversity changes with age. The donors were split into four age groups: young (average around 17 years), middle-aged (around 37), aged (about 56) and long-lived (approximately 89). To avoid experimental bias, donors of different ages were spread randomly across the sequencing lanes. The study analyzed two additional independent replicas of 1 million unique cDNA reads from the same blood draw for two donors, one aged 18 to 30 and one aged 80 or older. Overall study outcomes, separate from this receptor: Observed TCR beta diversity correlated strongly with the percentage of naive T cells measured by flow cytometry. Compared with the aged group, the long-lived group had more naive CD4+ T cells, fewer expanded clones and increased TCR diversity, suggesting age selection. Estimates of total diversity based on one million sequenced T cells were considered lower bounds and underestimates. Observed TCR beta diversity per million T cells fell roughly linearly with age, and a significant reduction was already apparent by age roughly 40. Bulk unsorted PBMC profiling prevented conclusive comparison of naive and antigen-experienced compartments. Donor CMV infection status was unknown, potentially confounding age-related changes in expanded clonotypes.

The 39 donors, aged about 6 to 95 years, were systemically healthy Caucasian individuals from Russia. Approximately 11 milliliters of peripheral blood were drawn from each donor into EDTA-treated Vacutainer tubes. Ficoll-Paque density-gradient centrifugation was used to isolate PBMCs, with at least 6.5 million per sample. Trizol reagent was used to extract total RNA from the PBMCs, yielding at least 6 micrograms per sample. For every donor, flow cytometry on a PBMC aliquot measured the percentage of naive CD45RAhigh/CD27high T cells. The CDR3 runs 15 residues from the cysteine to the phenylalanine. Only the CDR3 DNA stays, 45 bases, in frame from base 1. The library was prepared using 5' RACE. TCRdb records Illumina HiSeq 2500 as the sequencer. A second about 7 to 11 cycle PCR used a sample-barcoded 5' primer and a J-beta primer mix. Each TCR beta cDNA molecule received a unique molecular identifier from a template-switch 5' adaptor carrying 12 random nucleotides. At least 2.5 million CDR3-containing paired-end reads were obtained from each sample. The Mint cDNA synthesis kit, primed by a TRBC-specific oligonucleotide, was used to synthesize first-strand cDNA from all RNA. After uracil-DNA glycosylase treatment, a first 18-cycle PCR used universal primers M1SS and BC2_uni_R on all cDNA. The original methods were these. Normalization of each sample was performed by random selection of 1 million high-quality reads, each carrying a distinct molecular identifier. Reads sharing molecular identifiers were discarded rather than binned into consensus sequences. MiTCR, set to a Q25 quality threshold and the strictest error-elimination algorithm, was used for CDR3 identification, clonotype clustering and error correction. A nonparametric unseen species model with Euler transformation was used to estimate a lower bound on total TCR beta diversity. TCRdb trimmed public reads at Q25 via fastp, called clones via MiXCR and kept in-frame beta chains. Entries that share a CDR3 protein sequence are merged under the most common genes and DNA. TCRdb, not the original authors, processed these V and J calls. In this sample the table shows 600,000 or so distinct CDR3 sequences, roughly 31% of which occur a single time. The ten largest clonotypes hold 15% to 17% of the sample.

About this clonotype: The specificity of this receptor is unknown. There are no base qualities to consult, and no much larger clone falls within one base.

The chain is assembled from TRBV12-3 or TRBV12-4 and TRBJ2-1; matching of 6 bases hints at TRBD2 as the D gene. Judging by the DNA end, TRBJ2-7 fits better; the J call may be wrong. This TCR came from a woman of 80 years or more in good health. Material: blood. The DNA sequence is given as TGTGCCAGCACCAGAGAACTAGCTTCCTACAATGAGCAGTACTTC. It translates as CASTRELASYNEQYF.